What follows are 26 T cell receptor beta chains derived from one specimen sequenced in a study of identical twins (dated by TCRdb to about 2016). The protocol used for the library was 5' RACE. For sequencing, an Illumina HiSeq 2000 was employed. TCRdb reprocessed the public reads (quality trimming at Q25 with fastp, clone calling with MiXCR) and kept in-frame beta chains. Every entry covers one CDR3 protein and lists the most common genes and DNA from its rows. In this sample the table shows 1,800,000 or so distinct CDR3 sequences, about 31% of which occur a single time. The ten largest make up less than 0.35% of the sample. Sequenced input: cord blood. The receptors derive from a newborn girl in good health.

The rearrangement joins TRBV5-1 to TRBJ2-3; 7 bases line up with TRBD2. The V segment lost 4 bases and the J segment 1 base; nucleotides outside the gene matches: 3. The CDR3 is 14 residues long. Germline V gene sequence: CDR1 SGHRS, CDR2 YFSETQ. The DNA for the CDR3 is TGCGCCAGCAGCGGGAGGGAGGGCACAGATACGCAGTATTTT. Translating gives CASSGREGTDTQYF.

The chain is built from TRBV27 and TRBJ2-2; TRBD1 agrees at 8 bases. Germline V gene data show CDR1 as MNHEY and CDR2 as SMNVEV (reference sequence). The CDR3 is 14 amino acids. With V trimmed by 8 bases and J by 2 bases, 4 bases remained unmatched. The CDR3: CASRDRINTGELFF. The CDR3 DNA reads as TGTGCCAGCCGGGACAGGATCAACACCGGGGAGCTGTTTTTT.

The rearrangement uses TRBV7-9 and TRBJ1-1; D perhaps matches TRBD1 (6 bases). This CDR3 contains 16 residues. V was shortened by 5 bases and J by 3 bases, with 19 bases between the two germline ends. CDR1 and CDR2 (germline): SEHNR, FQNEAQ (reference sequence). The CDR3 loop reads CASSASIHREYTEAFF. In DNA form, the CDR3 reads TGTGCCAGCAGCGCCTCGATTCACAGGGAATACACTGAAGCTTTCTTT.

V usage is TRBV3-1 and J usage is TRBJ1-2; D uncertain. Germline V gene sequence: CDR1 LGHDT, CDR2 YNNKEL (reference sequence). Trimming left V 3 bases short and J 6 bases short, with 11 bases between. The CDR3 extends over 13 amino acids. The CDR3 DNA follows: TGTGCCAGCAGCCATGGTGGGAAAAATGGCTACACCTTC. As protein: CASSHGGKNGYTF.

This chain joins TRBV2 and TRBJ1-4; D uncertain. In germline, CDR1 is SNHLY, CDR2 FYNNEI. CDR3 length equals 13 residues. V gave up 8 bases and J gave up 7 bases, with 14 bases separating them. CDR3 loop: CASRSALGEKLFF. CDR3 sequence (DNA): TGTGCCAGCCGGTCCGCTTTAGGTGAAAAACTGTTTTTT. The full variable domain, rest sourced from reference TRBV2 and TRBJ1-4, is EPEVTQTPSHQVTQMGQEVILRCVPISNHLYFYWYRQILGQKVEFLVSFYNNEISEKSEIFDDQFSVERPDGSNFTLKIRSTKLEDSAMYFCASRSALGEKLFFGSGTQLSVL.

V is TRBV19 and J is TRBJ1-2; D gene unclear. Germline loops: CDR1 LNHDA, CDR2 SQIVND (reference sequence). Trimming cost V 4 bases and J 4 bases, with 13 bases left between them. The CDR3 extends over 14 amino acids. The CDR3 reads CASSNLRRSYGYTF. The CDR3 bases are TGTGCCAGTAGTAACCTCCGGCGATCCTATGGCTACACCTTC.

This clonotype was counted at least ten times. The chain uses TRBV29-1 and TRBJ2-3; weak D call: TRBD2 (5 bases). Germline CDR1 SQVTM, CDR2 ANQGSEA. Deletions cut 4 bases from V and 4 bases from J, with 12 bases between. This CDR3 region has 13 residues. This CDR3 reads CSVVPAEADTQYF. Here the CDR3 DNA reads TGCAGCGTTGTTCCTGCGGAGGCAGATACGCAGTATTTT.

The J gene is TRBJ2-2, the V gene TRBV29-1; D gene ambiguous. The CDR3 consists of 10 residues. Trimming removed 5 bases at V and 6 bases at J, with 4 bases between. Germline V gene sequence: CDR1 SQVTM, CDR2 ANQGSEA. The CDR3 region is CSVRSGELFF. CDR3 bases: TGCAGCGTTCGATCCGGGGAGCTGTTTTTT.

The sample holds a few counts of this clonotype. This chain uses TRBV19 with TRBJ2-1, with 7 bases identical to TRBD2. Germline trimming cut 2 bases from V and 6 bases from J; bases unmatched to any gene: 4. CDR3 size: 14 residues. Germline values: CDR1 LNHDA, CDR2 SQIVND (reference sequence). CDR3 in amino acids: CASSIPAGVNEQFF. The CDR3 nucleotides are TGTGCCAGTAGTATACCGGCGGGAGTCAATGAGCAGTTCTTC. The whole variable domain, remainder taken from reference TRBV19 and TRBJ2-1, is DGGITQSPKYLFRKEGQNVTLSCEQNLNHDAMYWYRQDPGQGLRLIYYSQIVNDFQKGDIAEGYSVSREKKESFPLTVTSAQKNPTAFYLCASSIPAGVNEQFFGPGTRLTVL.

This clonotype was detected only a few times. CDR3 sequence: CASRLGQDNEKLFF. The CDR3 nucleotides are TGTGCCAGCAGACTTGGACAAGACAATGAAAAACTGTTTTTT. The gene calls are TRBV12-3 or TRBV12-4 and TRBJ1-4; TRBD1 might be the D (5 bases). The V end lost 6 bases, the J end lost 5 bases, and 13 bases lay between the germline ends. CDR3 length equals 14 residues.

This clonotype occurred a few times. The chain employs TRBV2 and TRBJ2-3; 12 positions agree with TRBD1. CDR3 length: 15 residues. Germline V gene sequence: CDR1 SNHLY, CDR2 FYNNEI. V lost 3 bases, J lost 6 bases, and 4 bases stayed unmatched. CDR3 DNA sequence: TGTGCCAGCAGTGATGGGGACAGGGGGCTGGATACGCAGTATTTT. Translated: CASSDGDRGLDTQYF.

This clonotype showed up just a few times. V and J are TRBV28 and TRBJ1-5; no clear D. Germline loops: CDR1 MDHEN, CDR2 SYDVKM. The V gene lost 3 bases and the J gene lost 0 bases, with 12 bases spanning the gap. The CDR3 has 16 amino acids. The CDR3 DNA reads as TGTGCCAGCAGTTTTAGTAAGCGGGGTAGCAATCAGCCCCAGCATTTT. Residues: CASSFSKRGSNQPQHF.

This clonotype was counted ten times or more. This CDR3 reads CSVGQGIYGYTF. Here the CDR3 DNA reads TGCAGCGTTGGACAGGGGATCTATGGCTACACCTTC. The rearrangement joins TRBV29-1 to TRBJ1-2; 8 nucleotides match TRBD1. V trimming: 4 bases; J trimming: 4 bases; junction bases outside the gene matches: 2. CDR3 length: 12 amino acids. Per germline, CDR1 SQVTM and CDR2 ANQGSEA. Combining the CDR3 with reference TRBV29-1 and TRBJ1-2 gives the whole variable domain SAVISQKPSRDICQRGTSLTIQCQVDSQVTMMFWYRQQPGQSLTLIATANQGSEATYESGFVIDKFPISRPNLTFSTLTVSNMSPEDSSIYLCSVGQGIYGYTFGSGTRLTVV.

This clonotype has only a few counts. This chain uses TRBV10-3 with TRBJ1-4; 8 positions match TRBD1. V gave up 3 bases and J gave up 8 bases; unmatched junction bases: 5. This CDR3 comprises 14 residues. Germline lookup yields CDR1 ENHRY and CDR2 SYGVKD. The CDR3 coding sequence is TGTGCCATCAGTGAAGCAGGGGGCGGCGAAAAACTGTTTTTT. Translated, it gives CAISEAGGGEKLFF.

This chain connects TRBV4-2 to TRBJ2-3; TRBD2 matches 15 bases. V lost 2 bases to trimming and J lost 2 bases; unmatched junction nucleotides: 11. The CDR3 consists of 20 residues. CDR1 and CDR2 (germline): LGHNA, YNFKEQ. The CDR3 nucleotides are TGTGCCAGCAGCCAAAGGTCAGGACTAGCGGGAGGGCTCCACACAGATACGCAGTATTTT. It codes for CASSQRSGLAGGLHTDTQYF.

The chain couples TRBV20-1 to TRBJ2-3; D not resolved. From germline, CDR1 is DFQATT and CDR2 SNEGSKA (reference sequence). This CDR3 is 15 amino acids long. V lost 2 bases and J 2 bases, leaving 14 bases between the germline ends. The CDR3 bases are TGCAGTGCTAGATATGTAAAGACGCTCACAGATACGCAGTATTTT. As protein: CSARYVKTLTDTQYF.

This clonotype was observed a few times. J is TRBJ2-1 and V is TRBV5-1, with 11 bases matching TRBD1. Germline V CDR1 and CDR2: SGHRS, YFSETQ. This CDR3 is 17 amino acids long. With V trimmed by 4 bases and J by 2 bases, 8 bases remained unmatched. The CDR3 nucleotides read TGCGCCAGCAGCCACCGGCTGGGACAGGGGGCCTACAATGAGCAGTTCTTC. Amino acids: CASSHRLGQGAYNEQFF.

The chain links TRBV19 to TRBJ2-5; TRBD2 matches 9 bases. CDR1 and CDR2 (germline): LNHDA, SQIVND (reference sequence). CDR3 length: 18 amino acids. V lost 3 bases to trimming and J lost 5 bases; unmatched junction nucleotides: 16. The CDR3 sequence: CASSIFGWASGKDETQYF. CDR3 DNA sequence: TGTGCCAGTAGTATTTTCGGCTGGGCTAGCGGGAAGGATGAGACCCAGTACTTC.

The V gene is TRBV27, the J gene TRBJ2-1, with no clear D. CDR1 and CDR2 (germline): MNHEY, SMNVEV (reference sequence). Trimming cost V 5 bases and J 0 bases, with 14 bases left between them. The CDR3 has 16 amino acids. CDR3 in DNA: TGTGCCAGCAGTCCGTGGACCCTAAGCTCCTACAATGAGCAGTTCTTC. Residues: CASSPWTLSSYNEQFF.

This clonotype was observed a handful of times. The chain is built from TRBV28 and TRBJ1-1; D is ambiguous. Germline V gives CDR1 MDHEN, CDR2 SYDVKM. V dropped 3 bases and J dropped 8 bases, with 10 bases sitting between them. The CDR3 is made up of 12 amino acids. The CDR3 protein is CASSFGLYEAFF. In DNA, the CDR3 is TGTGCCAGCAGTTTCGGACTTTACGAAGCTTTCTTT.

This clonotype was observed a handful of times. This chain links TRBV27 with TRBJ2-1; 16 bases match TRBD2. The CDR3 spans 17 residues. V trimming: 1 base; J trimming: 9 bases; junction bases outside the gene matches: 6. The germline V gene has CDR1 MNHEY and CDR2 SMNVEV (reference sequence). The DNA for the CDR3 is TGTGCCAGCAGTTTATTGGGACTAGCGGGAGGGCCAACTGAGCAGTTCTTC. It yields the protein CASSLLGLAGGPTEQFF.

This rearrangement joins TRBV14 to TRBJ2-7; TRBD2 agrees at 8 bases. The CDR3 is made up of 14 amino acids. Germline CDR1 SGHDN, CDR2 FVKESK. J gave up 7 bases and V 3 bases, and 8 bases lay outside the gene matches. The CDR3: CASSQWLAGDEQYF. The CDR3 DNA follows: TGTGCCAGCAGCCAGTGGCTAGCGGGCGATGAGCAGTACTTC.

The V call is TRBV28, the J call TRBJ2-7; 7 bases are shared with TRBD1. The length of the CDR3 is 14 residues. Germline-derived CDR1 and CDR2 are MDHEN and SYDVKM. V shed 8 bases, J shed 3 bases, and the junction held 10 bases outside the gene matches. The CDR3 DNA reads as TGTGCCAGCGGTAAGACAGGGTCCCACTACGAGCAGTACTTC. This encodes CASGKTGSHYEQYF.

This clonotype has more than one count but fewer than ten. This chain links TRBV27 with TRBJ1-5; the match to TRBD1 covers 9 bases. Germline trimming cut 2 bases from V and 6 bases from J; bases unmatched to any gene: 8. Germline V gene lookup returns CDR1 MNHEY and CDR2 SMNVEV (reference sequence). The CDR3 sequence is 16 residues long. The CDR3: CASSLNVGTGSQPQHF. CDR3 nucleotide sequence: TGTGCCAGCAGTTTAAACGTGGGGACAGGGAGTCAGCCCCAGCATTTT.

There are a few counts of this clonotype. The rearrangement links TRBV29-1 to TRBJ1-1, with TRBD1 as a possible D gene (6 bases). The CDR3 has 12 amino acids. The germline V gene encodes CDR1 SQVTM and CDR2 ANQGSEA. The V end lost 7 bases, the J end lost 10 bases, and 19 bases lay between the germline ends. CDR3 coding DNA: TGCAGCGCAGTTTGGGTACAGGGTAGAGCTTTCTTT. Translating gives CSAVWVQGRAFF.

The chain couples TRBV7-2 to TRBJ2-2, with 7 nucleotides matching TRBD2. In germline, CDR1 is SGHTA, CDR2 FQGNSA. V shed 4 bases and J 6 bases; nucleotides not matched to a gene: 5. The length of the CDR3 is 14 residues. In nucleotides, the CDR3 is TGTGCCAGCAGCTCTAGCGGCCGGGCCGGGGAGCTGTTTTTT. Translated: CASSSSGRAGELFF.